The rows below give T cell receptor beta chains drawn from one sample of a study of cytomegalovirus exposure and HLA in healthy donors. Profiled with immunoSEQ multiplex PCR; TCRdb holds only in-frame clones, not every one. Here the sample table reports 200,000 to 250,000 clones. Sequenced: PBMCs. The receptors originated from a woman between 25 and 40 years old in good health and CMV-seropositive. The CDR3 runs from the conserved cysteine through the conserved F or W. D genes are given only for firm matches.

TGTGCCAGCAGCGCCAGAGGAGCTAACTATGGCTACACCTTC	CASSARGANYGYTF	TRBV9	TRBJ1-2	.
TGTGCCCCCAGGCCCCCGGGAACTCGGATCGGCAATCAGCCCCAGCATTTT	CAPRPPGTRIGNQPQHF	TRBV27	TRBJ1-5	.
TGTGCCAGCAGCTACGGACAGGACGCTTCACCCCTCCACTTT	CASSYGQDASPLHF	TRBV5-4	TRBJ1-6	TRBD1
TGCGCCAGCAGCCCGGGACTAGCGGCAGATACGCAGTATTTT	CASSPGLAADTQYF	TRBV4-3	TRBJ2-3	TRBD2
TGTGCCAGCTCACCAGAACTGGGGGCTGAAACTGAAGCTTTCTTT	CASSPELGAETEAFF	TRBV18	TRBJ1-1	.
TGTGCCAGCTCGCTAAATCGGGGGGATGATGAAAAACTGTTTTTT	CASSLNRGDDEKLFF	TRBV18	TRBJ1-4	.
TGTGCCAGCAGCCTTGATGGGGGGGAGACCCAGTACTTC	CASSLDGGETQYF	TRBV6-5	TRBJ2-5	.
TGTGCCACCAGCAGCCCCGGGACAGGTAAAAACAATCAGTACTTC	CATSSPGTGKNNQYF	TRBV15	TRBJ2-4	TRBD1
TGCGCCAGCAGCTTACAGGGCTCGGACAATAATTCACCCCTCCACTTT	CASSLQGSDNNSPLHF	TRBV5-1	TRBJ1-6	.
TGTGCCAGCAGTGACCTAGCGGGAGGGAATGAGCAGTTCTTC	CASSDLAGGNEQFF	TRBV28	TRBJ2-1	TRBD2
TGTGCCAGCAGCCGGGGACGATGGGGACACGAGAACACTGAAGCTTTCTTT	CASSRGRWGHENTEAFF	TRBV11-3	TRBJ1-1	.
TGCGCCAGCAGTGAGGCGGGGACTGGAAACACCATATATTTT	CASSEAGTGNTIYF	TRBV10-2	TRBJ1-3	.
TGCGCCAGCAGCTTACAGGGAGAGCCCCAGCATTTT	CASSLQGEPQHF	TRBV5-1	TRBJ1-5	.
TGTGCCAGCAGCAATGCCGGGACTAGCGGGGACTTAAATGAGCAGTTCTTC	CASSNAGTSGDLNEQFF	TRBV7-9	TRBJ2-1	TRBD2
TGTGCCAGCGGGAGTGCATCTGGGGAGCAGTACTTC	CASGSASGEQYF	TRBV2	TRBJ2-7	.
TGCGCCAGCAGCTTGCAGGGAAGGGGGCAAGAGACCCAGTACTTC	CASSLQGRGQETQYF	TRBV5-1	TRBJ2-5	.
TGTGCCAGCAGCTTAGCCGGAGGGGGGGCGCGTCGGTCGGTTAATGAAAAACTGTTTTTT	CASSLAGGGARRSVNEKLFF	TRBV7-8	TRBJ1-4	.
TGTGCCAGCAGCTTGGCTCCGGGCATTCAGTACTTC	CASSLAPGIQYF	TRBV7-8	TRBJ2-4	.
TGTGCCAGCAGCCCTTACATGCATCAGCCCCAGCATTTT	CASSPYMHQPQHF	TRBV14	TRBJ1-5	.
TGCGCCAGCAGTCTTGGGGGCTCTGACAATGAGCAGTTCTTC	CASSLGGSDNEQFF	TRBV10-1	TRBJ2-1	.
TGTGCCAGTAGTCTCCTCCTGGACAGGAGGAGCAGTCAGCCCCAGCATTTT	CASSLLLDRRSSQPQHF	TRBV19	TRBJ1-5	TRBD1
TGTGCCAGCATAAGACAGGGAGCTTTCTACGAGCAGTACTTC	CASIRQGAFYEQYF	TRBV6-1	TRBJ2-7	TRBD1
TGTGCCAGCAGTTCTCCGCAGGGGAACTACAATGAGCAGTTCTTC	CASSSPQGNYNEQFF	TRBV28	TRBJ2-1	.
TGTGCCAGCTCACGGTCGGCCCAAGAGGTACTGTTTTTT	CASSRSAQEVLFF	TRBV18	TRBJ1-4	.
TGTGCCAGCACCACTCCCGTTGGTGGTAGGGGGCGACGGCTACCTGAAGCTTTCTTT	CASTTPVGGRGRRLPEAFF	TRBV28	TRBJ1-1	TRBD1
TGTGCCAGCAGTTACTCTCTCACAGGCAACTATGGCTACACCTTC	CASSYSLTGNYGYTF	TRBV6-5	TRBJ1-2	.
TGTGCCAGCAGTTTTTGGCAGGCGAAATCGAACACTGAAGCTTTCTTT	CASSFWQAKSNTEAFF	TRBV27	TRBJ1-1	.
TGTGCCAGCAGCCAAGACCGGGGGACACCCCTCCACTTT	CASSQDRGTPLHF	TRBV14	TRBJ1-6	.
TGCAGCGTCCTGGCCGGGACAGGGGGGCCCTATAGCAATCAGCCCCAGCATTTT	CSVLAGTGGPYSNQPQHF	TRBV29-1	TRBJ1-5	TRBD1
TGTGCCAGTAGTAGAAGCCTTGGGGGGGGGAACACTGAAGCTTTCTTT	CASSRSLGGGNTEAFF	TRBV19	TRBJ1-1	.
TGTGCCACCAGACAGGGTAAGGTTGGCAATGAGCAGTTCTTC	CATRQGKVGNEQFF	TRBV15	TRBJ2-1	.
TGTGCCAGCTCCCTTGGGACAGGGGTCTACGAGCAGTACTTC	CASSLGTGVYEQYF	TRBV18	TRBJ2-7	TRBD1
TGTGCCAGCAGTTTAAACTCCGGGACAGGGTACGGCTACACCTTC	CASSLNSGTGYGYTF	TRBV27	TRBJ1-2	TRBD1
TGTGCCAGCAGCACCTTATACAGGGGCTCGAGGTTCTTC	CASSTLYRGSRFF	TRBV5-6	TRBJ2-1	TRBD1
TGCGCCAGCAGTGAGACGGTTAACACCGGGGAGCTGTTTTTT	CASSETVNTGELFF	TRBV10-2	TRBJ2-2	.
TGTGCCAGCAGCTCGGCGGGGCCTAGCGGGTACAATGAGCAGTTCTTC	CASSSAGPSGYNEQFF	TRBV5-8	TRBJ2-1	TRBD2
TGTGCCAGCAGTGGACAGGGGGCTGGGGACACTGAAGCTTTCTTT	CASSGQGAGDTEAFF	TRBV6-5	TRBJ1-1	TRBD1
TGTGCCAGCAGTTCCTATCCGGGACTAGCGGGAGGTAGCACAGATACGCAGTATTTT	CASSSYPGLAGGSTDTQYF	TRBV28	TRBJ2-3	TRBD2
TGTGCCAGCAGCTTCGGTGCACATGAAAAACTGTTTTTT	CASSFGAHEKLFF	TRBV5-8	TRBJ1-4	.
TGCGCCAGCAGCAAAGGAACTAGCGGGGTTTACAATGAGCAGTTCTTC	CASSKGTSGVYNEQFF	TRBV5-1	TRBJ2-1	TRBD2
TGTGCCAGCAGCTTAGAAGCGGGAGGGCCCCGGGCCAAAAACATTCAGTACTTC	CASSLEAGGPRAKNIQYF	TRBV7-9	TRBJ2-4	TRBD2